A selection of T cell receptor beta chains follows, all from one sample in a study of tumor-infiltrating lymphocytes in primary liver carcinoma. MiXCR was run by TCRdb on the multiplex PCR reads, yielding one entry per CDR3 protein. This sample has under 45,000 distinct CDR3 sequences; approximately 70% occur once, and the top ten carry about 18%. Sequencing was done on a sample of liver tumor tissue from sampling region 2. All receptors derive from a middle-aged man with primary liver carcinoma and hepatitis B virus infection. The CDR3 runs from the conserved cysteine through the conserved F or W. A D gene is named only where the DNA matches it firmly. Size values are once, few and many counts, or a class for expanded clones, and some rows have none.

clone_size: .
j_call: TRBJ2-1
v_call: TRBV29-1
d_call: .
cdr3_aa: CNLPVYDEQFF
cdr3_nt: TGCAACTTACCGGTATACGATGAGCAGTTCTTC

clone_size: .
j_call: TRBJ2-1
v_call: TRBV6-6
d_call: TRBD2
cdr3_aa: CVSSYSNGGTSRQDEQFF
cdr3_nt: TGTGTCAGCAGTTACTCGAATGGGGGGACTAGCCGGCAGGATGAGCAGTTCTTC

clone_size: .
j_call: TRBJ2-1
v_call: TRBV4-3
d_call: TRBD1
cdr3_aa: CACSQGTAYNEQFF
cdr3_nt: TGCGCCTGCAGCCAGGGGACAGCCTACAATGAGCAGTTCTTC

clone_size: once
j_call: TRBJ1-2
v_call: TRBV29-1
d_call: .
cdr3_aa: CSVEETGVGGYTF
cdr3_nt: TGCAGCGTTGAAGAGACTGGTGTTGGTGGCTATACCTTC

clone_size: .
j_call: TRBJ1-1
v_call: TRBV29-1
d_call: .
cdr3_aa: CSGAPGLAMNTEAFF
cdr3_nt: TGCAGCGGGGCCCCAGGTTTGGCCATGAACACAGAAGCTTTCTTC

clone_size: .
j_call: TRBJ1-5
v_call: TRBV11-3
d_call: .
cdr3_aa: CVSSLDLGVAQPQRF
cdr3_nt: TGTGTCAGCAGCTTAGATCTAGGGGTGGCTCAGCCCCAGCGTTTT

clone_size: .
j_call: TRBJ2-7
v_call: TRBV29-1
d_call: .
cdr3_aa: CGAMTYGTGTPCEQYF
cdr3_nt: TGCGGTGCCATGACATATGGGACCGGCACTCCCTGCGAGCAGTACTTC

clone_size: once
j_call: TRBJ2-5
v_call: TRBV7-9
d_call: .
cdr3_aa: CASSRGRAEETQYF
cdr3_nt: TGTGCCAGCAGCCGCGGGCGGGCAGAGGAGACCCAGTACTTC

clone_size: .
j_call: TRBJ2-3
v_call: TRBV29-1
d_call: TRBD1
cdr3_aa: CGVSGTGVSDTQYF
cdr3_nt: TGCGGCGTTTCCGGGACAGGGGTGTCAGATACGCAGTACTTT

clone_size: .
j_call: TRBJ2-7
v_call: TRBV11-2
d_call: .
cdr3_aa: CGNSSNRNSYEHYF
cdr3_nt: TGTGGCAACAGCTCTAACAGGAACTCCTACGAGCACTACTTC

clone_size: .
j_call: TRBJ1-2
v_call: TRBV4-3
d_call: .
cdr3_aa: CTSSQDTREPHGYTF
cdr3_nt: TGCACCAGCAGCCAAGATACGCGGGAGCCTCATGGCTACACCTTC

clone_size: .
j_call: TRBJ1-5
v_call: TRBV6-2/TRBV6-3
d_call: .
cdr3_aa: CASSDHSFQLQHF
cdr3_nt: TGTGCCAGCAGTGACCACTCCTTCCAGCTCCAGCATTTT

clone_size: .
j_call: TRBJ2-1
v_call: TRBV11-2
d_call: .
cdr3_aa: CVSSLPGFDSEQFF
cdr3_nt: TGTGTCAGCAGCTTGCCGGGGTTCGACAGTGAGCAGTTCTTC

clone_size: few
j_call: TRBJ2-1
v_call: TRBV29-1
d_call: .
cdr3_aa: CNVEVYNEQFF
cdr3_nt: TGCAACGTTGAGGTATACAATGAGCAGTTCTTC

clone_size: medium-sized
j_call: TRBJ2-7
v_call: TRBV4-3
d_call: TRBD1
cdr3_aa: CASSQDTGTADAEYF
cdr3_nt: TGCGCCAGCAGCCAAGATACGGGGACAGCAGACGCGGAGTACTTC

clone_size: .
j_call: TRBJ1-3
v_call: TRBV4-2
d_call: .
cdr3_aa: CVNSQGRDGSGNTIYF
cdr3_nt: TGTGTCAACAGCCAAGGACGGGACGGCTCTGGAAACACCATATATTTT

clone_size: many
j_call: TRBJ2-2
v_call: TRBV5-1
d_call: TRBD2
cdr3_aa: CASSVLAGVDTGELFF
cdr3_nt: TGCGCCAGCAGCGTACTAGCGGGAGTAGATACCGGGGAGCTGTTTTTT

clone_size: .
j_call: TRBJ2-2
v_call: TRBV4-2
d_call: TRBD2
cdr3_aa: CASSDGGLAGDFGELFF
cdr3_nt: TGTGCCAGCAGCGACGGGGGCTTAGCGGGAGATTTCGGGGAGCTGTTTTTT

clone_size: .
j_call: TRBJ2-4
v_call: TRBV5-4
d_call: TRBD2
cdr3_aa: CASSGLGGAGGQSKNIQYF
cdr3_nt: TGTGCCAGCAGCGGGCTTGGCGGAGCGGGAGGGCAATCCAAAAACATTCAGTACTTC

clone_size: many
j_call: TRBJ2-2
v_call: TRBV5-1
d_call: TRBD1
cdr3_aa: CASSLGGANTGELFF
cdr3_nt: TGCGCCAGCAGCTTAGGGGGCGCGAACACCGGGGAGCTGTTTTTT

clone_size: .
j_call: TRBJ2-5
v_call: TRBV5-5
d_call: .
cdr3_aa: CASSLGLNGMEYQETQYF
cdr3_nt: TGTGCCAGCAGCCTGGGGTTGAACGGGATGGAGTACCAAGAGACCCAGTACTTC

clone_size: .
j_call: TRBJ2-7
v_call: TRBV6-6
d_call: .
cdr3_aa: CASSYGFGGLGDEQYF
cdr3_nt: TGTGCCAGCAGTTACGGGTTTGGGGGCCTAGGAGACGAGCAGTACTTC

clone_size: .
j_call: TRBJ1-2
v_call: TRBV6-1
d_call: TRBD1
cdr3_aa: CTSSDWTGYNYGYTF
cdr3_nt: TGTACCAGCAGTGACTGGACAGGATATAACTATGGGTACACCTTC

clone_size: .
j_call: TRBJ2-7
v_call: TRBV12-3/TRBV12-4
d_call: .
cdr3_aa: CASRWIRPEQYF
cdr3_nt: TGTGCCAGCAGATGGATCCGACCCGAGCAGTACTTC

clone_size: once
j_call: TRBJ2-7
v_call: TRBV7-9
d_call: TRBD2
cdr3_aa: CASSLISTSGRTSPYEQYF
cdr3_nt: TGTGCCAGCAGCTTAATCTCGACTAGCGGGAGGACCAGCCCCTACGAGCAGTACTTC

clone_size: .
j_call: TRBJ2-4
v_call: TRBV7-2
d_call: .
cdr3_aa: CASSLEGNRANIQYF
cdr3_nt: TGTGCCAGCAGCTTAGAAGGTAACCGGGCCAACATTCAGTACTTC

clone_size: .
j_call: TRBJ2-7
v_call: TRBV7-6
d_call: TRBD2
cdr3_aa: CASSLAVTSRSPYEQYF
cdr3_nt: TGTGCCAGCAGCTTAGCGGTGACTAGCAGGAGCCCCTACGAACAGTACTTC

clone_size: many
j_call: TRBJ2-4
v_call: TRBV5-1
d_call: TRBD1
cdr3_aa: CASSATGIAKNIQYF
cdr3_nt: TGCGCCAGCAGCGCGACAGGGATAGCCAAAAACATTCAGTACTTC

clone_size: .
j_call: TRBJ1-2
v_call: TRBV29-1
d_call: .
cdr3_aa: CSVEEQSYGYSF
cdr3_nt: TGCAGTGTTGAAGAACAGAGCTATGGCTACTCCTTC

clone_size: .
j_call: TRBJ2-3
v_call: TRBV29-1
d_call: .
cdr3_aa: CGTLPSTDTQYF
cdr3_nt: TGCGGCACCCTGCCATCCACAGATACACAGTATTTT

clone_size: medium-sized
j_call: TRBJ2-7
v_call: TRBV6-2/TRBV6-3
d_call: .
cdr3_aa: CASSPWTLRGYEQYF
cdr3_nt: TGTGCCAGCAGCCCCTGGACGTTGCGGGGCTACGAGCAGTACTTC

clone_size: .
j_call: TRBJ2-2
v_call: TRBV7-2
d_call: .
cdr3_aa: CASSPRDGPAGGLFF
cdr3_nt: TGTGCCAGCAGCCCTCGGGACGGGCCGGCCGGGGGGCTGTTTTTT

clone_size: .
j_call: TRBJ2-1
v_call: TRBV7-3
d_call: TRBD1
cdr3_aa: CAGSLGTGGGDEQFF
cdr3_nt: TGTGCCGGCAGCTTGGGGACAGGGGGCGGAGATGAGCAGTTCTTC

clone_size: .
j_call: TRBJ2-7
v_call: TRBV5-1
d_call: .
cdr3_aa: CASGPTGLPRSYEQYF
cdr3_nt: TGCGCCAGCGGCCCCACTGGACTACCACGCTCCTACGAGCAGTACTTC

clone_size: .
j_call: TRBJ2-2
v_call: TRBV11-2
d_call: .
cdr3_aa: CASSLGDIDTGELFF
cdr3_nt: TGTGCCAGCAGCTTAGGAGACATAGACACCGGGGAGCTGTTTTTT

clone_size: .
j_call: TRBJ1-1
v_call: TRBV14
d_call: .
cdr3_aa: CACSLSREDSNTEAFF
cdr3_nt: TGTGCATGCAGCCTATCCAGGGAGGACTCGAACACTGAAGCTTTCTTT

clone_size: many
j_call: TRBJ2-5
v_call: TRBV5-1
d_call: TRBD1
cdr3_aa: CASSAAGTGQETQYF
cdr3_nt: TGCGCCAGCAGCGCGGCCGGGACAGGACAAGAGACCCAGTACTTC

clone_size: .
j_call: TRBJ2-5
v_call: TRBV11-2
d_call: .
cdr3_aa: CVSSRWTGPGETQYF
cdr3_nt: TGTGTCAGCAGTCGGTGGACTGGTCCCGGGGAGACCCAGTACTTC

clone_size: .
j_call: TRBJ2-7
v_call: TRBV29-1
d_call: .
cdr3_aa: CSIAGPARNLYEQCF
cdr3_nt: TGCAGCATTGCCGGACCTGCCAGGAATCTCTACGAGCAGTGCTTC

clone_size: .
j_call: TRBJ1-1
v_call: TRBV12-3/TRBV12-4
d_call: .
cdr3_aa: CASGFKGGNTEASF
cdr3_nt: TGTGCCAGCGGTTTTAAAGGGGGGAACACTGAAGCTTCCTTT

clone_size: few
j_call: TRBJ2-1
v_call: TRBV29-1
d_call: .
cdr3_aa: CSIAAGHNEQFF
cdr3_nt: TGCAGCATTGCGGCAGGCCACAATGAGCAATTCTTC

clone_size: .
j_call: TRBJ2-2
v_call: TRBV11-2
d_call: .
cdr3_aa: CTSSSDHRGRDTRELFF
cdr3_nt: TGTACCAGCAGCTCAGATCATCGGGGTAGGGACACCCGGGAGCTGTTTTTT

clone_size: .
j_call: TRBJ2-3
v_call: TRBV5-1
d_call: .
cdr3_aa: CASRGETDMLYF
cdr3_nt: TGCGCCAGCAGAGGGGAGACAGATATGCTGTATTTT

clone_size: .
j_call: TRBJ2-1
v_call: TRBV9
d_call: .
cdr3_aa: CASSVRDTAYNEQFF
cdr3_nt: TGTGCCAGCAGCGTAAGGGACACGGCCTACAATGAGCAGTTCTTC

clone_size: .
j_call: TRBJ1-5
v_call: TRBV6-1
d_call: TRBD1
cdr3_aa: CVSSDPGQGNLPHHF
cdr3_nt: TGTGTCAGCAGTGATCCGGGACAGGGGAATCTGCCCCACCATTTT

clone_size: .
j_call: TRBJ2-3
v_call: TRBV6-5
d_call: TRBD2
cdr3_aa: CASSPGLAGTDTRYF
cdr3_nt: TGTGCCAGCAGCCCAGGACTAGCGGGAACAGATACGCGATATTTT

clone_size: .
j_call: TRBJ2-2
v_call: TRBV6-2/TRBV6-3
d_call: .
cdr3_aa: CASCLGTGELSF
cdr3_nt: TGTGCCAGCTGTTTAGGGACCGGGGAGCTGTCTTTT

clone_size: .
j_call: TRBJ2-7
v_call: TRBV12-5
d_call: .
cdr3_aa: CASEGTCSCEQCF
cdr3_nt: TGTGCCAGTGAGGGGACCTGTTCCTGCGAGCAGTGCTTC

clone_size: .
j_call: TRBJ2-5
v_call: TRBV6-2/TRBV6-3
d_call: TRBD1
cdr3_aa: CANSDRARDTQYF
cdr3_nt: TGTGCCAACAGCGACAGGGCCAGGGATACCCAGTACTTC

clone_size: once
j_call: TRBJ2-7
v_call: TRBV6-5
d_call: TRBD1
cdr3_aa: CASGAGTGRYEQCF
cdr3_nt: TGTGCCAGCGGTGCCGGGACAGGACGCTACGAGCAGTGCTTC

clone_size: many
j_call: TRBJ2-4
v_call: TRBV28
d_call: .
cdr3_aa: CASRSTRLAKNIQYF
cdr3_nt: TGTGCCAGCAGATCCACCCGACTAGCCAAAAACATTCAGTACTTC

clone_size: few
j_call: TRBJ1-4
v_call: TRBV28
d_call: .
cdr3_aa: CASSLTGLVNTGVQNEELFF
cdr3_nt: TGTGCCAGCAGTTTAACAGGTCTGGTGAATACGGGGGTCCAGAATGAAGAACTGTTTTTT

clone_size: .
j_call: TRBJ2-2
v_call: TRBV9
d_call: .
cdr3_aa: CASSYVYTGELFF
cdr3_nt: TGTGCCAGCTCGTACGTGTACACCGGGGAGCTGTTTTTT